The rows below give T cell receptor beta chains drawn from one sample of a study of siplizumab effects on memory and regulatory T cells. The method was immunoSEQ multiplex PCR; TCRdb's version includes in-frame clones alone and lacks a portion of them. The sample records some 100,000 clones, about 90% being singletons. The sequenced sample was non-Treg CD4+ T cells sorted from blood. The receptors stem from a human donor in good health. CDR3s include the opening cysteine and the closing phenylalanine or tryptophan. A D gene is named only where the DNA matches it firmly. Size tells how often a clone was seen (once, few, many) or the class of an expanded clone, and some rows leave it out.

clone_size | d_call | j_call | v_call | cdr3_nt | cdr3_aa
. | . | TRBJ1-1 | TRBV15 | TGTGCCACCAGCAGAGACAGTGTGAACACTGAAGCTTTCTTT | CATSRDSVNTEAFF
. | TRBD1 | TRBJ1-2 | TRBV25-1 | TGTGCCAGCGCTTCCTACGGGGACAGCTATGGCTACACCTTC | CASASYGDSYGYTF
. | . | TRBJ1-4 | TRBV5-1 | TGCGCCAGCAGAGACCCGCTCCGACAGAAAAATGAAAAACTGTTTTTT | CASRDPLRQKNEKLFF
. | TRBD2 | TRBJ2-1 | TRBV7-8 | TGTGCCAGCAGCTTAAGACGTTGGGTGAGCGGGAGGGCCATAAGAAATGAGCAGTTCTTC | CASSLRRWVSGRAIRNEQFF
few | TRBD2 | TRBJ2-5 | TRBV5-1 | TGCGCCAGCAGCTACGGACTAGCGGGAGGCCCCCAAGAGACCCAGTACTTC | CASSYGLAGGPQETQYF
. | . | TRBJ2-1 | TRBV2 | TGTGCCAGCACTGGGGTGGGACATTATGAGCAGTTCTTC | CASTGVGHYEQFF
. | TRBD2 | TRBJ2-1 | TRBV30 | TGTGCCTGCGGGAGGCTCTCCTACAATGAGCAGTTCTTC | CACGRLSYNEQFF
. | . | TRBJ2-2 | TRBV6-1 | TGTGCCACGCATGCAGGGGCGTCCGGGGAGCTGTTTTTT | CATHAGASGELFF
. | . | TRBJ1-6 | TRBV2 | TGTGCCACCTCGATAATCGGTTATAATTCACCCCTCCACTTT | CATSIIGYNSPLHF
once | TRBD2 | TRBJ2-1 | TRBV29-1 | TGCAGCGTTGATTCGGGACTAGGGGGCAATGAGCAGTTCTTC | CSVDSGLGGNEQFF
. | . | TRBJ2-7 | TRBV21-1 | TGTGCCGGGAGCGGGCCCCACTCCTACGAGCAGTACTTC | CAGSGPHSYEQYF
. | . | TRBJ2-2 | TRBV15 | TGTGCCACCAGCAGAGATCTGGGAACCGGGGAGCTGTTTTTT | CATSRDLGTGELFF
. | . | TRBJ2-3 | TRBV6-1 | TGTGCCAGCAGTGACGGGGTTAGCACAGATACGCAGTATTTT | CASSDGVSTDTQYF
. | . | TRBJ2-7 | TRBV6-6 | TGTGCCAGCAGAAACGCGCTCCGACCCTACGAGCAGTACTTC | CASRNALRPYEQYF
. | . | TRBJ1-4 | TRBV18 | TGTGCCAGCTCACCACGAAGGGGTAGGGGGGACGAAAAACTGTTTTTT | CASSPRRGRGDEKLFF
. | . | TRBJ2-3 | TRBV12-5 | TGTGCTAGTGGTTTGGTGGGACCGGGAGTGGGAGATACGCAGTATTTT | CASGLVGPGVGDTQYF
. | . | TRBJ2-5 | TRBV9 | TGTGCCAGCAGCGTCGGGTTACGGGGACAAGAGACCCAGTACTTC | CASSVGLRGQETQYF
. | TRBD2 | TRBJ2-1 | TRBV6-5 | TGTGCCAGCAGTCGGAGCGGGAGGGCCTACAATGAGCAGTTCTTC | CASSRSGRAYNEQFF
. | . | TRBJ1-2 | TRBV2 | TGTGCCAGCAGTACGGACAGTTCGAACTATGGCTACACCTTC | CASSTDSSNYGYTF
. | . | TRBJ1-1 | TRBV7-3 | TGTGCCAGCAGCTTCGGGTCGAACACTGAAGCTTTCTTT | CASSFGSNTEAFF
once | TRBD2 | TRBJ2-1 | TRBV10-2 | TGCGCCAGCAGTGAGATTAGCGGGAGGCCGAGGCAGTTCTTC | CASSEISGRPRQFF
. | TRBD2 | TRBJ2-5 | TRBV5-1 | TGCGCCAGCAGTTGGCGGGGGGACCAAGAGACCCAGTACTTC | CASSWRGDQETQYF